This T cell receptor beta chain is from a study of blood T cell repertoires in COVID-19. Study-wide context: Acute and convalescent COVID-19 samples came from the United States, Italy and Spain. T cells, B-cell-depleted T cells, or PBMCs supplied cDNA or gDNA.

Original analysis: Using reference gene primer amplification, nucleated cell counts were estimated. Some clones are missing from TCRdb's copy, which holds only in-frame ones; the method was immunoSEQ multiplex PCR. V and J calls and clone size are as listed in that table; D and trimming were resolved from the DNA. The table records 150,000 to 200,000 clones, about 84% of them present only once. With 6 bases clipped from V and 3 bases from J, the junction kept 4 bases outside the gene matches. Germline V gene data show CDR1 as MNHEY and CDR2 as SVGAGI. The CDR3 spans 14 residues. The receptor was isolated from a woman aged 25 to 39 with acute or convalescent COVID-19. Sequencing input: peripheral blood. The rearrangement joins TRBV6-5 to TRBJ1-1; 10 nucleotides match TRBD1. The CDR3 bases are TGTGCCAGCAGGTGGGGGACAGGGGACACTGAAGCTTTCTTT. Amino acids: CASRWGTGDTEAFF.